This T cell receptor (beta chain) was found in a study of T cell repertoires in cytomegalovirus infection. Study-wide context: Researchers turned to recently identified HLA-C-restricted CMV epitopes as well as well-studied HLA-B-restricted ones.

This clonotype was picked up a small number of times. Its target is unknown. CDR1 is MNHEY and CDR2 is SMNVEV in the germline V gene (reference sequence). Trimming removed 5 bases from V and 0 bases from J, with 14 bases in between. The CDR3 has 16 amino acids. TCRdb fed the reads into MiXCR, producing one record per CDR3 protein. The sample carries 310,000 or so distinct CDR3 sequences, about 25% recorded once. This sequence originates from a human donor in good health (CMV status not recorded). Some clones in this sample may be carry-over from other donors' samples. The sample in question was cultured PBMCs, obtained from culture after CMV antigen stimulation. This rearrangement joins TRBV27 to TRBJ1-5; tentatively, D is TRBD1 (5 bases). CDR3 region: CASSPRRGGSNQPQHF. The CDR3 coding sequence is TGTGCCAGCAGTCCCCGCCGCGGGGGTAGCAATCAGCCCCAGCATTTT.